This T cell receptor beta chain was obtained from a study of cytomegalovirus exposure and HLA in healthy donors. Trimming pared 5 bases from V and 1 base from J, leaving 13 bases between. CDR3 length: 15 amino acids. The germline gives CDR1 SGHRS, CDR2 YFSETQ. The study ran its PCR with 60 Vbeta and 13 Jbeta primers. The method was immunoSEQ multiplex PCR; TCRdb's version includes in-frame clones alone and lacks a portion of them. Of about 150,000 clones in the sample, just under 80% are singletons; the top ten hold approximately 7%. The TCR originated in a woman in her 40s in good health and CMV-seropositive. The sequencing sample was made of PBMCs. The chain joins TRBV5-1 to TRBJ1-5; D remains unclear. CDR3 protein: CASRPDLGSNQPQHF. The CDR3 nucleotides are TGCGCCAGCAGGCCCGACCTCGGGAGCAATCAGCCCCAGCATTTT. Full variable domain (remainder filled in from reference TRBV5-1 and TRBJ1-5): KAGVTQTPRYLIKTRGQQVTLSCSPISGHRSVSWYQQTPGQGLQFLFEYFSETQRNKGNFPGRFSGRQFSNSRSEMNVSTLELGDSALYLCASRPDLGSNQPQHFGDGTRLSIL.